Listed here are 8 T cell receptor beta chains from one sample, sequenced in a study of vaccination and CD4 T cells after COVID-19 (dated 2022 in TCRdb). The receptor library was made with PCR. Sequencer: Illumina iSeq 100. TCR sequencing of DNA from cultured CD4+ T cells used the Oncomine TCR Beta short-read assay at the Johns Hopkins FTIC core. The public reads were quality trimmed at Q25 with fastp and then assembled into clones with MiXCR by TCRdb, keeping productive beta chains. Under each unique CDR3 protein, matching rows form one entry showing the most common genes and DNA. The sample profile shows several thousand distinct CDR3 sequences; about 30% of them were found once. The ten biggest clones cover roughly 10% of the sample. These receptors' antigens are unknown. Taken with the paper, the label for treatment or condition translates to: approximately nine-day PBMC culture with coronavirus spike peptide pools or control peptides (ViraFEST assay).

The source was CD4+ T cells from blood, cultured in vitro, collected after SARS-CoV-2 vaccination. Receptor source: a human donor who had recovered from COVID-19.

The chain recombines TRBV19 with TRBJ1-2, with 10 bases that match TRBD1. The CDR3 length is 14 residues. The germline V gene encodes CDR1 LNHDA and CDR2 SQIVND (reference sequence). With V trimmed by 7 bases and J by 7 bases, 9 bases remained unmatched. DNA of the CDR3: TGTGCCAGTAATCCCCGACAGGGGGCTGGTGGCTACACCTTC. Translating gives CASNPRQGAGGYTF.

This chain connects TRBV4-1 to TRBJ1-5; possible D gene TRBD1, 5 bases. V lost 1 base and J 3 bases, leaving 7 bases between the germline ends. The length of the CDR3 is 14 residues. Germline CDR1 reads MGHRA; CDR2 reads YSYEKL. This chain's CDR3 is CASSQGRVNQPQHF. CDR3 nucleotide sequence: TGCGCCAGCAGCCAAGGCAGGGTCAATCAGCCCCAGCATTTT.

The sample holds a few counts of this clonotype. CDR3 protein: CASSPGLAGGSSSYEQYF. Written as DNA, the CDR3 is TGTGCCAGCAGCCCAGGACTAGCGGGAGGCTCTAGCTCCTACGAGCAGTACTTC. The V and J genes are TRBV7-2 and TRBJ2-7, with 14 bases aligning to TRBD2. The CDR3 sequence is 18 residues long. Germline V lookup: CDR1 SGHTA, CDR2 FQGNSA. V trimming: 5 bases; J trimming: 0 bases; junction bases outside the gene matches: 9.

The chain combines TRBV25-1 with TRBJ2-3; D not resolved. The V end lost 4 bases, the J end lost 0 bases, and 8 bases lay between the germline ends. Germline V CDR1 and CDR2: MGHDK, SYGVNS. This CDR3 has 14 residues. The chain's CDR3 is CASSAAKSTDTQYF. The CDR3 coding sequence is TGTGCCAGCAGTGCGGCAAAAAGCACAGATACGCAGTATTTT.

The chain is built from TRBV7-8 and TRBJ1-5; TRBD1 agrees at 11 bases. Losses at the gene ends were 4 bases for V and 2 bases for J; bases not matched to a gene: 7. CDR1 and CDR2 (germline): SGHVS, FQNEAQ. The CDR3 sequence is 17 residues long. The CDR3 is CASSSDRGPWGNQPQHF. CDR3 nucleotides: TGTGCCAGCAGCTCGGACAGGGGGCCGTGGGGCAATCAGCCCCAGCATTTT.

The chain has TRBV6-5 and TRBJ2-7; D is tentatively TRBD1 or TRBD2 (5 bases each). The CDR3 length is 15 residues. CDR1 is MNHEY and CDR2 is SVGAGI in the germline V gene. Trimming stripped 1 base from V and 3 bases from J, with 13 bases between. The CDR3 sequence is CASSYFFQGDYEQYF. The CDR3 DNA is TGTGCCAGCAGTTACTTCTTCCAGGGAGACTACGAGCAGTACTTC.

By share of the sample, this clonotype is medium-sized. DNA of the CDR3: TGCAGTGCTAAGAGGGGACAGCGGGCCTATGGTTCACCCCTCCACTTT. Its translation is CSAKRGQRAYGSPLHF. This rearrangement joins TRBV20-1 to TRBJ1-6; 7 nucleotides agree with TRBD1. V was clipped by 4 bases and J by 9 bases; unmatched bases: 15. CDR3 length: 16 amino acids. From germline, CDR1 is DFQATT and CDR2 SNEGSKA (reference sequence).

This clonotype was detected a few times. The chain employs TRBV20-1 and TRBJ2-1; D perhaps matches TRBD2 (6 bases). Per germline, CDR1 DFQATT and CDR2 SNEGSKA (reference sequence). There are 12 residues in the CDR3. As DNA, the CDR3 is TGCAGGGGGAGGACGGGTAACAATGAGCAGTTCTTC. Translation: CRGRTGNNEQFF.